This T cell receptor beta chain came from a study of PD-1 blockade in classical Hodgkin lymphoma. Points from the study as a whole: Newly diagnosed patients reportedly had lower baseline TCR diversity than healthy donors.

TCRdb's copy holds only in-frame clones and misses some; the assay was immunoSEQ multiplex PCR. The sample records about 37,000 clones, around nine tenths being singletons. For this clone: Antigen unknown.

No patient escaped relapse after autologous stem cell transplantation, and brentuximab vedotin exposure varied. Best response was recorded as complete response, partial response or progressive disease. Per germline, CDR1 MGHRA and CDR2 YSYEKL. Trimming pared 0 bases from V and 9 bases from J, leaving 10 bases between. The CDR3 spans 13 residues. The gene calls are TRBV4-1 and TRBJ2-3; D is ambiguous. This TCR was recovered from a human donor with classical Hodgkin lymphoma. The starting material was peripheral blood mononuclear cells (PBMCs), obtained before the second cycle of nivolumab. The CDR3 region is CASSQEGRVTQYF. CDR3 nucleotides: TGCGCCAGCAGCCAAGAAGGGCGAGTCACGCAGTATTTT.